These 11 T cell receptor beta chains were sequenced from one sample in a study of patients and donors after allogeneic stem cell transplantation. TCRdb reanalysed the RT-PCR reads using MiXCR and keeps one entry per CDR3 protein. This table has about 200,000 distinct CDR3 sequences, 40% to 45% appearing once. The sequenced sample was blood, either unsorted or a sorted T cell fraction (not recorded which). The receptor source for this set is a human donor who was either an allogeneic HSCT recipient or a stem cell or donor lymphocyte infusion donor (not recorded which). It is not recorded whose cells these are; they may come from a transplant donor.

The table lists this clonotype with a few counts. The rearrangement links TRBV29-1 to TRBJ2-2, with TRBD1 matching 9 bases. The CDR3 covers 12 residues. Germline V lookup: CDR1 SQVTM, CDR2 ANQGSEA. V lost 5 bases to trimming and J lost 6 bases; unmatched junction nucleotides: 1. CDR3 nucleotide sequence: TGCAGCGTTTACAGGGGGCCCGGGGAGCTGTTTTTT. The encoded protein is CSVYRGPGELFF.

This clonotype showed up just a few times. The CDR3, as DNA: TGTGCCAGCAGTAAGGGACAGGGTTATAATTCACCCCTCCACTTT. It is translated as CASSKGQGYNSPLHF. This rearrangement joins TRBV27 to TRBJ1-6, with 9 bases matching TRBD1. This CDR3 has 15 residues. V trimming: 5 bases; J trimming: 4 bases; junction bases outside the gene matches: 3. Germline CDR1 is MNHEY and CDR2 is SMNVEV (reference sequence).

CDR3 protein: CASSQESTAKNSPLHF. CDR3 coding DNA: TGCGCCAGCAGCCAGGAGTCGACAGCAAAAAATTCACCCCTCCACTTT. This chain joins TRBV5-1 and TRBJ1-6, with D possibly being TRBD1 (5 bases). V lost 4 bases and J lost 7, with 18 bases in between. Per germline, CDR1 SGHRS and CDR2 YFSETQ. The CDR3 sequence is 16 residues long.

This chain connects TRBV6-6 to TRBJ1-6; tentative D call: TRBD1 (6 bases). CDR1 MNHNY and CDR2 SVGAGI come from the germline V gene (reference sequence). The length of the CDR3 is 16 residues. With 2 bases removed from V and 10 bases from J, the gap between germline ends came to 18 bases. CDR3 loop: CASSYPIGRGESPLHF. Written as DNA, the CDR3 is TGTGCCAGCAGTTACCCCATTGGGAGGGGGGAATCACCCCTCCACTTT.

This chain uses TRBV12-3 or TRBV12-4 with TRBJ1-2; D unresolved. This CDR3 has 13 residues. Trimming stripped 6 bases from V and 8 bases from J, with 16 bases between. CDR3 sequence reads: CASSPGSEGGYTF. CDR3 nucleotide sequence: TGTGCCAGCAGCCCGGGCTCCGAAGGGGGCTACACCTTC.

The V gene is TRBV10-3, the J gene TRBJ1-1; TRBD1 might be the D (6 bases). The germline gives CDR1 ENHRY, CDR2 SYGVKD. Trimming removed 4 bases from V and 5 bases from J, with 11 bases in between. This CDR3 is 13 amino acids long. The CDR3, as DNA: TGTGCCATCAGTGGGGGGGCTGAAACTGAAGCTTTCTTT. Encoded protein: CAISGGAETEAFF.

CDR3 DNA sequence: TGTGCCAGCAGCCAAGACAGAAAACTGTTTTTT. It yields the protein CASSQDRKLFF. The chain is built from TRBV12-3 or TRBV12-4 and TRBJ1-4, with D tentatively TRBD1 (5 bases). The CDR3 runs 11 residues. Deletions cut 6 bases from V and 10 bases from J, with 9 bases between.

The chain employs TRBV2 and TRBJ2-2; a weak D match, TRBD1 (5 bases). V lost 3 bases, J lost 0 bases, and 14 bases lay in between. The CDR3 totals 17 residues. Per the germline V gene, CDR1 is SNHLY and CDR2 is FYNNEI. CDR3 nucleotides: TGTGCCAGCAGTGATTCCCGGAAGGGGACGAACACCGGGGAGCTGTTTTTT. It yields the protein CASSDSRKGTNTGELFF.

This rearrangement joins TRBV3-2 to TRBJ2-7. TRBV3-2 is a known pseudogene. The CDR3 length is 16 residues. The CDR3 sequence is CASSQRCATHTYEQYF. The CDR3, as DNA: TGTGCCAGCAGCCAAAGGTGTGCGACCCATACCTACGAGCAGTACTTC.

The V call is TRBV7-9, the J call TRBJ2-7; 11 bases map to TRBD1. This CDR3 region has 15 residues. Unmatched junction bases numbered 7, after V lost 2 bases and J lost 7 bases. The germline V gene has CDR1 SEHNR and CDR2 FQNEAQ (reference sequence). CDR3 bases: TGTGCCAGCAGCTTATCCGGGACAGGGGGAATTGAGCAGTACTTC. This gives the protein CASSLSGTGGIEQYF.

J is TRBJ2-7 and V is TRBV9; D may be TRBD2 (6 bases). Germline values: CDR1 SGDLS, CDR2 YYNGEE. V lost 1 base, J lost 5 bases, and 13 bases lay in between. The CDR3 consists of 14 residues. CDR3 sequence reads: CASSVRQGGNEQYF. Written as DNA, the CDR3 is TGTGCCAGCAGCGTAAGGCAGGGCGGGAACGAGCAGTACTTC.